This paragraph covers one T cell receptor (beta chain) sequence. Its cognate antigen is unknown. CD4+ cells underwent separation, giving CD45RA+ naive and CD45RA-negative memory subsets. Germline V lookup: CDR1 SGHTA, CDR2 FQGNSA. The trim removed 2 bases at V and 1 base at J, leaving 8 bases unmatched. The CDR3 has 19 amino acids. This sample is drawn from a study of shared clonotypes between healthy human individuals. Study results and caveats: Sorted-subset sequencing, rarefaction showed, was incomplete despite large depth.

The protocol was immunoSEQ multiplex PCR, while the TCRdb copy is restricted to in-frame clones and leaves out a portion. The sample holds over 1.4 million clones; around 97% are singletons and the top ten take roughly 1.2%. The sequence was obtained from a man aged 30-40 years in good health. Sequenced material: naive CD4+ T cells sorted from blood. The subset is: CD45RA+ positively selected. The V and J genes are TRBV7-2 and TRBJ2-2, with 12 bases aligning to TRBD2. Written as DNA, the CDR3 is TGTGCCAGCAGCTTACCCCCCTCACTAGCGGGAGGGAACACCGGGGAGCTGTTTTTT. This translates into CASSLPPSLAGGNTGELFF.